Presented here are 4 T cell receptor beta chains from one specimen sequenced in a study of T cell responses to AZD1222 COVID-19 vaccine. Here immunoSEQ multiplex PCR was the method, and the copy in TCRdb shows in-frame clones only, minus some. This table has 90,000 to 100,000 clones, around nine tenths appearing once. The source material was peripheral blood, sampled 28 days after the second AZD1222 dose. These TCRs come from an adult who received the AZD1222 COVID-19 vaccine.

The chain carries TRBV5-6 and TRBJ2-1; 14 bases fit TRBD2. CDR1 is SGHDT and CDR2 is YYEEEE in the germline V gene. This CDR3 has 16 residues. Germline trimming cut 5 bases from V and 4 bases from J; bases unmatched to any gene: 5. The CDR3 loop reads CASRGGTSGSYNEQFF. CDR3 nucleotides: TGTGCCAGCAGGGGAGGGACTAGCGGGAGTTACAATGAGCAGTTCTTC.

The gene calls are TRBV3-1 (or the pseudogene TRBV3-2) and TRBJ1-2; no clear D gene. CDR3 size: 14 residues. Between the trimmed V and J ends, which lost 4 bases and 7 bases, there was a span of 16 bases. CDR1 is LGHDT and CDR2 is YNNKEL in the germline V gene (reference sequence). The CDR3 protein is CASSPPNGVSGYTF. In DNA form, the CDR3 reads TGTGCCAGCAGCCCTCCGAATGGGGTTAGTGGCTACACCTTC.

The rearrangement links TRBV28 to TRBJ2-3; TRBD1 aligns across 9 bases. This CDR3 contains 15 residues. Germline CDR1 is MDHEN and CDR2 is SYDVKM. The trim removed 2 bases at V and 3 bases at J, leaving 3 bases unmatched. As DNA, the CDR3 is TGTGCCAGCAGTTTAGGGGGACAGGGTACAGATACGCAGTATTTT. Translation: CASSLGGQGTDTQYF.

The chain combines TRBV2 with TRBJ2-5; the D is unclear. The CDR3 is 11 residues long. Germline V gives CDR1 SNHLY, CDR2 FYNNEI. V lost 6 bases and J 3 bases, leaving 5 bases between the germline ends. The CDR3 DNA follows: TGTGCCAGCAGCCTAGAAGAGACCCAGTACTTC. This codes for CASSLEETQYF.